This TCR beta chain was profiled in a study of shared clonotypes between healthy human individuals. Overall study: The study used three CD4 naive, three CD4 memory, two CD8 naive and one CD8 memory plate per donor. General observations from the study: Read depth was anticipated to influence clonotype sharing among donors.

Splitting of each subset's genomic DNA was done evenly across several immunoSEQ plates. Data came from immunoSEQ multiplex PCR; TCRdb stores just in-frame clones and leaves some out. The sample has about 2 million clones, 95% seen once. Comments on this clone: The antigen remains undetermined.

V shed 7 bases, J shed 4 bases, and the junction held 4 bases outside the gene matches. The CDR3 is 13 residues long. CDR1 and CDR2 from the germline V gene are MDHEN and SYDVKM. Donors included only healthy HIV-negative adults lacking recent acute infections or vaccinations. The rearrangement links TRBV28 to TRBJ2-5, with TRBD1 matching over 9 bases. This clonotype was obtained from a man aged 18 to 30 in good health. Sequencing used naive CD4+ T cells sorted from blood. Regarding subset: CD45RA+ positively selected. CDR3 DNA sequence: TGTGCCAGCATGGGACAGGGAAGAGAGACCCAGTACTTC. This sequence encodes CASMGQGRETQYF. Full variable domain (missing parts from reference TRBV28 and TRBJ2-5): DVKVTQSSRYLVKRTGEKVFLECVQDMDHENMFWYRQDPGLGLRLIYFSYDVKMKEKGDIPEGYSVSREKKERFSLILESASTNQTSMYLCASMGQGRETQYFGPGTRLLVL.